Presented here are 26 T cell receptor beta chains from one specimen sequenced in a study of metastatic and nonmetastatic thyroid tumors. TCRdb called clones again from the PCR reads with MiXCR. This table has about 23,000 clones, over 25% appearing once. Thyroid surgery was preceded by no treatment in any patient. Sequencing was done on a sample of tumor tissue. These TCRs come from a female donor with papillary thyroid cancer or a benign thyroid nodule (not recorded which). Some clones in this sample may be carry-over from other donors' samples.

By share, this clone ranks as medium-sized. The chain employs TRBV27 and TRBJ1-6; D remains unclear. The CDR3 has 13 amino acids. Between the trimmed V and J ends, which lost 2 bases and 12 bases, there was a span of 11 bases. The germline V gene has CDR1 MNHEY and CDR2 SMNVEV (reference sequence). The CDR3 bases are TGTGCCAGCAGTTTAATGTCCGACCAACCCCTCCACTTT. It yields the protein CASSLMSDQPLHF.

Only a few counts were recorded for this clone. The V and J genes are TRBV6-2 or TRBV6-3 and TRBJ2-5; D call uncertain. Trimming shortened V by 5 bases and J by 3 bases, and 10 bases separated the two germline ends. The CDR3 totals 13 residues. Germline CDR1 MNHEY, CDR2 SVGEGT. The CDR3 region is CASSEDHKETQYF. The CDR3 bases are TGTGCCAGCAGTGAGGATCACAAAGAGACCCAGTACTTC.

This clone was picked up a small number of times. This chain joins TRBV6-1 and TRBJ2-7; D tentatively fits TRBD1 or TRBD2 (6 bases each). V lost 6 bases, J lost 4 bases, and 10 bases lay in between. Germline values: CDR1 MNHNS, CDR2 SASEGT. The CDR3 totals 12 residues. The CDR3 coding sequence is TGTGCCAGCAGGGGGGGCAGGTACGAGCAGTACTTC. Translation gives CASRGGRYEQYF.

This clone was found many times. A read error may explain this, as a much larger clone is one base away. V is TRBV6-2 or TRBV6-3 and J is TRBJ1-5; D call uncertain. This CDR3 spans 15 amino acids. With 6 bases removed from V and 5 bases from J, the gap between germline ends came to 17 bases. CDR1 is MNHEY, CDR2 SVGEGT, per germline. The CDR3 protein is CASSPNAARDQPQHF. In DNA form, the CDR3 reads TGTGCCAGCAGCCCCAACGCGGCGCGAGATCAGCCCCAGCATTTT.

Concerning this clone: At one end, the junction sequence differs from germline, possibly due to a read error. The chain combines TRBV2 with TRBJ2-1, with 7 bases fitting TRBD2. Per the germline V gene, CDR1 is SNHLY and CDR2 is FYNNEI. The CDR3 sequence is 16 residues long. The CDR3, as DNA: TGTGCCAGCAGTACTTCCGGGGGGAGCTCCTTCAATGAGCAGTTCTTC. It yields the protein CASSTSGGSSFNEQFF.

This clone appeared a few times. A read error may account for a junction end that differs from germline. CDR3 coding DNA: TGTACCAGCAGTTACTCCCCTCGAGTCGATGAGCAGTTCTTC. It specifies CTSSYSPRVDEQFF. The chain couples TRBV6-5 to TRBJ2-1, with D uncertain. The germline CDR1 and CDR2 sequences are MNHEY and SVGAGI. The CDR3 totals 14 residues.

The rearrangement joins TRBV7-6 to TRBJ2-2, with D perhaps TRBD1 (6 bases). The CDR3 runs to 17 residues. V lost 1 base and J 1 base, leaving 13 bases between the germline ends. Germline V gene sequence: CDR1 SGHVS, CDR2 FNYEAQ. The CDR3 loop reads CASSLEQGNWNTGELFF. In DNA form, the CDR3 reads TGTGCCAGCAGCTTAGAGCAGGGGAACTGGAACACCGGGGAGCTGTTTTTT.

V and J are TRBV4-3 and TRBJ2-1, with D possibly matching TRBD2 (6 bases). V was pared by 4 bases and J by 13 bases, with 20 bases between. Per the germline V gene, CDR1 is LGHNA and CDR2 is YSLEER. This CDR3 region has 14 residues. The CDR3 protein is CASSLKWTTDGQFF. DNA of the CDR3: TGCGCCAGCAGCCTTAAATGGACTACGGATGGTCAGTTCTTC.

This clone was recorded at least ten times. The V call is TRBV28, the J call TRBJ1-5; maybe TRBD1 (5 bases). Germline assignment: CDR1 MDHEN and CDR2 SYDVKM. This CDR3 comprises 15 residues. The V end was cut by 3 bases, the J end by 3 bases, with 12 bases between. The CDR3 nucleotides are TGTGCCAGCAGTTTGGGGAGGGGCCCCAATCAGCCCCAGCATTTT. Protein sequence: CASSLGRGPNQPQHF.

The rearrangement uses TRBV2 and TRBJ2-7; 10 bases align to TRBD2. This CDR3 is 15 amino acids long. CDR1 SNHLY and CDR2 FYNNEI come from the germline V gene. The V gene end was trimmed by 7 bases and the J gene end by 6 bases; junction bases not matched to a gene: 12. CDR3 sequence reads: CASISQGLAGAEQYF. CDR3 nucleotide sequence: TGTGCCAGCATTTCCCAGGGGCTAGCGGGAGCCGAGCAGTACTTC.

This clone was picked up many times. CDR3 residues: CASSDSGTGAPRVYEQYF. DNA of the CDR3: TGTGCCAGCAGTGACTCCGGGACAGGGGCCCCCCGGGTGTACGAGCAGTACTTC. This chain connects TRBV25-1 to TRBJ2-7, with 10 bases lining up with TRBD1. J was trimmed by 4 bases and V by 3 bases; bases with no gene match: 15. Per germline, CDR1 MGHDK and CDR2 SYGVNS. The CDR3 contains 18 residues.

By sample fraction, this clone is medium-sized. This sequence joins TRBV30 and TRBJ2-7; the match to TRBD1 covers 7 bases. The CDR3 is 12 amino acids. Germline V gene data show CDR1 as GTSNPN and CDR2 as SVGIG (reference sequence). Trimming removed 7 bases from V and 6 bases from J; junction bases left unmatched: 9. CDR3 coding DNA: TGTGCCTTTCGCAGGGGGTCGTCCGAGCAGTACTTC. It codes for CAFRRGSSEQYF.

This clone was counted a few times. A much larger clone lies a single base off, so this may be a read error. The chain couples TRBV2 to TRBJ1-1; no definite D call. Germline values: CDR1 SNHLY, CDR2 FYNNEI. V was clipped by 7 bases and J by 4 bases, with 7 bases between them. This CDR3 is 11 amino acids long. Written as DNA, the CDR3 is TGTGCCAGCATGCGGGTCACTGAAGCTTTCTTT. Translated, it gives CASMRVTEAFF.

Relative to its sample, this clone is medium-sized. The chain couples TRBV4-2 to TRBJ2-7; TRBD2 aligns across 8 bases. Germline V gene sequence: CDR1 LGHNA, CDR2 YNFKEQ. J gave up 6 bases and V 1 base, and 5 bases lay outside the gene matches. This CDR3 contains 14 residues. CDR3 nucleotides: TGTGCCAGCAGCCAAGTGGGACTAGACGGCGAGCAGTACTTC. Amino acid sequence: CASSQVGLDGEQYF.

This clone rates as medium-sized (0.01 to 0.1%). The J gene is TRBJ2-7, the V gene TRBV6-1; D gene unclear. This CDR3 has 11 residues. V was pared by 6 bases and J by 6 bases, with 9 bases between. Germline assignment: CDR1 MNHNS and CDR2 SASEGT. The CDR3 spells CASSDQVEQYF. For the CDR3, the DNA is TGTGCCAGCAGCGATCAAGTCGAGCAGTACTTC.

This clone was counted a few times. V usage is TRBV2 and J usage is TRBJ1-2; D is ambiguous. The CDR3 has 15 amino acids. V was shortened by 3 bases and J by 6 bases, with 17 bases between the two germline ends. Germline V gene sequence: CDR1 SNHLY, CDR2 FYNNEI. CDR3 sequence (DNA): TGTGCCAGCAGTGAGGTGGAGTTACATGGGAATGGCTACACCTTC. Translation gives CASSEVELHGNGYTF. The full variable domain, its missing parts supplied by reference TRBV2 and TRBJ1-2, is EPEVTQTPSHQVTQMGQEVILRCVPISNHLYFYWYRQILGQKVEFLVSFYNNEISEKSEIFDDQFSVERPDGSNFTLKIRSTKLEDSAMYFCASSEVELHGNGYTFGSGTRLTVV.

The chain is built from TRBV24-1 and TRBJ1-3; D is undetermined. The length of the CDR3 is 11 residues. Trimming pared 6 bases from V and 4 bases from J, leaving 3 bases between. Germline lookup yields CDR1 KGHDR and CDR2 SFDVKD. The CDR3 loop reads CATSRGNTIYF. The CDR3 bases are TGTGCCACCAGTCGGGGAAACACCATATATTTT.

This clone came up many times. V is TRBV30 and J is TRBJ2-5; D remains ambiguous. V lost 3 bases, J lost 5 bases, and 10 bases lay in between. The germline V gene encodes CDR1 GTSNPN and CDR2 SVGIG (reference sequence). The CDR3 runs to 12 residues. The CDR3 DNA is TGTGCCTGGAGGGCCAGCGCGGAGACCCAGTACTTC. Translation gives CAWRASAETQYF.

The V gene is TRBV3-1, the J gene TRBJ2-7; 12 nucleotides align to TRBD2. The V gene end was trimmed by 5 bases and the J gene end by 3 bases; junction bases not matched to a gene: 8. This CDR3 comprises 16 residues. Germline V CDR1 and CDR2: LGHDT, YNNKEL (reference sequence). The CDR3: CASSIRLAGVIYEQYF. The CDR3 DNA follows: TGTGCCAGCAGCATCCGACTAGCGGGAGTGATCTACGAGCAGTACTTC.

The rearrangement links TRBV30 to TRBJ1-1; 9 bases fit TRBD1. Germline V gene data show CDR1 as GTSNPN and CDR2 as SVGIG (reference sequence). The CDR3 loop spans 18 amino acids. Trimming cost V 0 bases and J 5 bases; bases outside gene matches: 16. The CDR3 region is CAWSVQIRDRVRWTEAFF. CDR3 coding DNA: TGTGCCTGGAGTGTACAGATCCGGGACAGGGTTCGCTGGACTGAAGCTTTCTTT.

The gene calls are TRBV20-1 and TRBJ1-5; 10 positions agree with TRBD1. The germline CDR1 and CDR2 sequences are DFQATT and SNEGSKA (reference sequence). This CDR3 has 17 amino acids. Unmatched junction bases numbered 11, after V lost 5 bases and J lost 1 base. In DNA form, the CDR3 reads TGCAGTGCTCGGCCGGACAGGGGGAGAGGGAGCAATCAGCCCCAGCATTTT. It encodes CSARPDRGRGSNQPQHF.

The chain has TRBV6-2 or TRBV6-3 and TRBJ1-2; no firm D call. The germline CDR1 and CDR2 sequences are MNHEY and SVGEGT. The CDR3 has 13 amino acids. Between the trimmed V and J ends, which lost 4 bases and 0 bases, there was a span of 6 bases. CDR3 residues: CASSSPPNYGYTF. The DNA for the CDR3 is TGTGCCAGCAGTTCCCCACCTAACTATGGCTACACCTTC.

This clone was seen more than once but under ten times. An end of the junction does not agree with germline; a read error may underlie this. The chain recombines TRBV11-2 with TRBJ2-7; D may correspond to TRBD1 or TRBD2 (6 bases each). The CDR3 has 17 amino acids. Per the germline V gene, CDR1 is SGHAT and CDR2 is FQNNGV. CDR3 DNA sequence: TGTGCCATCAGCCCGGGGGCCCACAGGTGCCATACCTACGATCAGTACTTC. It codes for CAISPGAHRCHTYDQYF.

Worth noting for this clone: Sequence at one end of the junction differs from germline and may be a read error. The genes are TRBV11-1 and TRBJ2-1; possibly TRBD1 or TRBD2 for D (6 bases each). The CDR3 runs 17 residues. The germline V gene has CDR1 SGHAT and CDR2 FQDESV (reference sequence). CDR3 coding DNA: TGTGCCAGCAGCTTTTCGGGGGCGTGGGGTTACTACAATCAGCAGTTCTTC. Translating it yields CASSFSGAWGYYNQQFF.

This rearrangement joins TRBV11-1 to TRBJ2-4; 13 nucleotides match TRBD2. CDR3 length: 20 residues. The junction had 14 bases not matched to a gene; V was cut back by 5 bases and J by 1 base. Germline lookup yields CDR1 SGHAT and CDR2 FQDESV (reference sequence). The DNA for the CDR3 is TGTGCCAGCAGCCCGACACCAGGACTAGCGGGAGACTCGGCCAAAAACATTCAGTACTTC. It encodes CASSPTPGLAGDSAKNIQYF.

There are a few counts of this clone. This chain links TRBV6-1 with TRBJ2-3; possibly TRBD2 for D (6 bases). Germline V gene data show CDR1 as MNHNS and CDR2 as SASEGT. Trimming left V 7 bases short and J 5 bases short, with 19 bases between. The CDR3 has 15 residues. CDR3: CASTDGAAGIDTQYF. For the CDR3, the DNA is TGTGCCAGCACTGATGGGGCAGCGGGCATAGATACGCAGTATTTT.